The 11 T cell receptor beta chains in this list originate from one sample, sequenced in a study of graft-versus-host responses after intestinal transplantation. The antigens these receptors bind are not known. Some clones are missing from TCRdb's copy, which holds only in-frame ones; the method was immunoSEQ multiplex PCR. The sample includes some 120,000 clones, less than 95% seen only once; the top ten take over 0.15%. The sample in question was unstimulated CD4+ T cells sorted from spleen or lymph node cells, obtained before intestinal transplant. The receptor source for this set is a human donor who received an intestinal transplant.

A single count supports this clone. The chain employs TRBV30 and TRBJ2-5; TRBD1 might be the D (5 bases). V shed 5 bases and J shed 4 bases, with 14 bases lying between them. The CDR3 extends over 13 amino acids. In germline, CDR1 is GTSNPN, CDR2 SVGIG (reference sequence). The CDR3 DNA sequence: TGTGCCTGGTCGCCAAGACAGATAGAGACCCAGTACTTC. It specifies CAWSPRQIETQYF.

J is TRBJ2-3 and V is TRBV7-2; tentatively, D is TRBD2 (5 bases). With 5 bases removed from V and 4 bases from J, the gap between germline ends came to 13 bases. Germline V gene data show CDR1 as SGHTA and CDR2 as FQGNSA. This CDR3 region has 14 residues. This CDR3 reads CASSTAASPDTQYF. Here the CDR3 DNA reads TGTGCCAGCAGCACCGCGGCTAGCCCAGATACGCAGTATTTT.

This chain uses TRBV11-2 with TRBJ1-1; D remains ambiguous. Per the germline V gene, CDR1 is SGHAT and CDR2 is FQNNGV. V gave up 10 bases and J gave up 1 base, with 13 bases separating them. The CDR3 loop spans 13 amino acids. CDR3 region: CATRLGRNTEAFF. CDR3 coding DNA: TGTGCCACCCGACTAGGGAGGAACACTGAAGCTTTCTTT.

The chain uses TRBV5-1 and TRBJ2-3; the match to TRBD2 covers 9 bases. Per the germline V gene, CDR1 is SGHRS and CDR2 is YFSETQ. V shed 0 bases and J 4 bases; nucleotides not matched to a gene: 6. There are 16 residues in the CDR3. The CDR3 here is CASSLDAGGPSDTQYF. CDR3 DNA sequence: TGCGCCAGCAGCTTGGATGCGGGAGGGCCGTCAGATACGCAGTATTTT.

This chain connects TRBV7-8 to TRBJ1-1; D is uncertain. CDR3 size: 13 residues. Trimming shortened V by 8 bases and J by 4 bases, and 14 bases separated the two germline ends. Germline CDR1 SGHVS, CDR2 FQNEAQ. CDR3 in DNA: TGTGCCAGCGGTCATGGTTGGCTCACTGAAGCTTTCTTT. This encodes CASGHGWLTEAFF.

A word on this clone: Without the conserved terminal phenylalanine or tryptophan, this CDR3 likely stems from a read error. The J gene is TRBJ2-7, the V gene TRBV18; 7 bases are a match to TRBD1. CDR1 is KGHSH, CDR2 LQKENI, per germline. This CDR3 is built from 15 residues. J was trimmed by 2 bases and V by 6 bases; bases with no gene match: 10. The CDR3 spells CASSQRQGKTYEQYL. The CDR3 DNA sequence: TGTGCCAGCTCGCAAAGACAGGGCAAGACCTACGAGCAGTACCTC.

The chain employs TRBV6-7 and TRBJ2-4; D perhaps matches TRBD2 (6 bases). TRBV6-7 qualifies as an ORF whose function is uncertain. Trimming left V 6 bases short and J 0 bases short, with 21 bases between. The CDR3 runs 18 residues. The CDR3 bases are TGTGCCAGCAGCTCCCAACAGGCGGGACGGATAGCCAAAAACATTCAGTACTTC. Protein sequence: CASSSQQAGRIAKNIQYF.

This clone was recorded a few times. This chain joins TRBV15 and TRBJ1-2; 12 nucleotides agree with TRBD1. Germline-derived CDR1 and CDR2 are LNHNV and YYDKDF (reference sequence). V lost 5 bases to trimming and J lost 4 bases; unmatched junction nucleotides: 11. The CDR3 is made up of 17 amino acids. The CDR3 reads CATSPGGTGGGSYGYTF. Written as DNA, the CDR3 is TGTGCCACCAGCCCAGGGGGGACAGGGGGCGGTTCCTATGGCTACACCTTC.

The CDR3 nucleotides are TGCGCCAGCAGCCTCCCGAGCTCCTACGAGCAGTACTTC. Translation gives CASSLPSSYEQYF. The rearrangement uses TRBV5-1 and TRBJ2-7; unclear D gene. The V gene's germline CDR1 is SGHRS and CDR2 YFSETQ. The length of the CDR3 is 13 residues. Deletions cut 4 bases from V and 0 bases from J, with 8 bases between.

The chain links TRBV6-1 to TRBJ1-2, with a weak D call TRBD1 (6 bases). Germline CDR1 MNHNS, CDR2 SASEGT. The CDR3 runs 14 residues. Trimming shortened V by 6 bases and J by 7 bases, and 18 bases separated the two germline ends. The CDR3 DNA follows: TGTGCCAGCAGCGGAGCCCGTAGGGGGTTTGGCTACACCTTC. This sequence encodes CASSGARRGFGYTF.

The chain links TRBV6-5 to TRBJ1-4, with D maybe TRBD1 (5 bases). The V end was cut by 2 bases, the J end by 0 bases, with 7 bases between. The CDR3 spans 15 residues. CDR1 MNHEY and CDR2 SVGAGI come from the germline V gene. The CDR3 is CASSYGGTTNEKLFF. CDR3 in DNA: TGTGCCAGCAGTTACGGGGGGACAACTAATGAAAAACTGTTTTTT.